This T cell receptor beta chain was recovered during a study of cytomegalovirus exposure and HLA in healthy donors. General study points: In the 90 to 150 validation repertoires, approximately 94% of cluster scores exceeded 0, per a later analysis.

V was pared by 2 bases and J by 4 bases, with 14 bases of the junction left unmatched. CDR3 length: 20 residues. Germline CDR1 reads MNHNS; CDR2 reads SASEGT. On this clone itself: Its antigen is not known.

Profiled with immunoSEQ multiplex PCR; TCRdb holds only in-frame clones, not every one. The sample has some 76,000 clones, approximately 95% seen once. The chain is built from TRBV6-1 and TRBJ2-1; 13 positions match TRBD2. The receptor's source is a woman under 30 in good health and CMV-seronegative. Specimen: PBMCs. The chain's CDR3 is CASSESLWTSGRSPYNEQFF. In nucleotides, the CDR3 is TGTGCCAGCAGTGAATCGCTTTGGACTAGCGGGAGATCTCCTTACAATGAGCAGTTCTTC.